The rows below give T cell receptor beta chains drawn from one sample of a study of T cell responses to AZD1222 COVID-19 vaccine. TCRdb keeps only in-frame clones here, not all; method: immunoSEQ multiplex PCR. Of fewer than 200,000 clones listed, around 93% are singletons. The specimen was peripheral blood, collected on day 0 of AZD1222 vaccination. The receptors were sampled from an adult in good health. The conserved cysteine and the conserved F or W are not part of the CDR3 here. Fields, in order: V gene, clone size, CDR3 protein. Only part of the rows carry a size: once, few, many, or a class if the clone is expanded.

V gene: TRBV21-1; clone size: .; CDR3 protein: ASSKEDGTGRYEQY
V gene: TRBV2; clone size: .; CDR3 protein: ASSEVGRINYGYT
V gene: TRBV10-1; clone size: .; CDR3 protein: ASTQGRTGRNEQF
V gene: TRBV6-5; clone size: .; CDR3 protein: ASSYSGGGGTEAF
V gene: TRBV27; clone size: .; CDR3 protein: ATQGDNNYGYT
V gene: TRBV29-1; clone size: .; CDR3 protein: SVEGGRGGEQY
V gene: TRBV4-2; clone size: few; CDR3 protein: ASSQVQARTNTEAF
V gene: TRBV5-1; clone size: once; CDR3 protein: ASSLSSPDYEQY
V gene: TRBV19; clone size: .; CDR3 protein: ASSISRALTEKLF
V gene: TRBV18; clone size: .; CDR3 protein: ASSPSPYSYRGEIIAF
V gene: TRBV3-1/TRBV3-2; clone size: .; CDR3 protein: ASSQKGEQY
V gene: TRBV25-1; clone size: .; CDR3 protein: ASSEFFATEAF
V gene: TRBV2; clone size: few; CDR3 protein: ASSGISDRTGELF
V gene: TRBV2; clone size: .; CDR3 protein: ASSGLVGPDTQY
V gene: TRBV29-1; clone size: .; CDR3 protein: SVEGRSTEAF
V gene: TRBV6-4; clone size: .; CDR3 protein: ASSNKGETGELF
V gene: TRBV28; clone size: .; CDR3 protein: ASSLSGAQGTNEKLF
V gene: TRBV25-1; clone size: .; CDR3 protein: ASSSQGRTGSTEAF
V gene: TRBV20-1; clone size: .; CDR3 protein: SGQLNTEAF
V gene: TRBV7-7; clone size: .; CDR3 protein: ASSVAGGLDYEQY
V gene: TRBV5-1; clone size: .; CDR3 protein: ASSLGGSRGWDEQF
V gene: TRBV30; clone size: .; CDR3 protein: AWSIVNYGYT
V gene: TRBV13; clone size: .; CDR3 protein: ASSYLRQGANYGYT
V gene: TRBV4-1; clone size: .; CDR3 protein: ASSQAGLADTQY
V gene: TRBV9; clone size: .; CDR3 protein: ASSVVQAKWNTEAF
V gene: TRBV28; clone size: .; CDR3 protein: ASSSRTGDEKLF
V gene: TRBV5-1; clone size: once; CDR3 protein: ASSLGAQNSPLH
V gene: TRBV19; clone size: .; CDR3 protein: ASSASGTTVQRELF
V gene: TRBV28; clone size: .; CDR3 protein: ASSPQEETQY
V gene: TRBV10-3; clone size: once; CDR3 protein: AISFVPGELF
V gene: TRBV7-2; clone size: .; CDR3 protein: ASSLGWGNTEAF
V gene: TRBV5-1; clone size: .; CDR3 protein: ASSLAPGTTYGYT
V gene: TRBV7-9; clone size: few; CDR3 protein: ASSLAGENSPLH
V gene: TRBV30; clone size: .; CDR3 protein: AWARVGGETEAF
V gene: TRBV6-5; clone size: once; CDR3 protein: ASSYSRLLMNTEAF
V gene: TRBV6-2/TRBV6-3; clone size: .; CDR3 protein: ASSYSVNYGYT
V gene: TRBV11-2; clone size: .; CDR3 protein: ASRAPQGKGSGNTIY
V gene: TRBV7-2; clone size: .; CDR3 protein: ASSLDFGTGSYEQY
V gene: TRBV6-5; clone size: .; CDR3 protein: ASSYDPGLINEKLF
V gene: TRBV6-1; clone size: .; CDR3 protein: ASSELSGRVDGNTIY
V gene: TRBV27; clone size: few; CDR3 protein: ASSLRGSSGNTIY
V gene: TRBV19; clone size: few; CDR3 protein: ASRRQGQRGTEAF
V gene: TRBV6-5; clone size: .; CDR3 protein: ASREGPPGEQY
V gene: TRBV7-9; clone size: .; CDR3 protein: ASSLTRGGVGGYNEQF